Presented here are 10 T cell receptor beta chains from one specimen sequenced in a study of patients and donors after allogeneic stem cell transplantation. TCRdb used MiXCR to reprocess the RT-PCR reads, holding one entry per CDR3 protein. This sample yields some 960,000 distinct CDR3 sequences, of which more than 15% are seen a single time; roughly 6.4% belongs to the top ten. Sequenced material: blood, either unsorted or a sorted T cell fraction (not recorded which). The receptors derive from a human donor who was either an allogeneic HSCT recipient or a stem cell or donor lymphocyte infusion donor (not recorded which). It is not recorded whose cells these are; they may come from a transplant donor.

This clonotype was observed a few times. The chain uses TRBV20-1 and TRBJ2-5, with a weak D call TRBD2 (6 bases). The V end lost 0 bases, the J end lost 4 bases, and 18 bases lay between the germline ends. This CDR3 comprises 16 residues. Germline assignment: CDR1 DFQATT and CDR2 SNEGSKA (reference sequence). The CDR3 sequence: CSARESPGAGLETQYF. Written as DNA, the CDR3 is TGCAGTGCTAGAGAAAGCCCCGGGGCGGGATTAGAGACCCAGTACTTC.

This clonotype was seen more than once but under ten times. The V and J genes are TRBV12-3 or TRBV12-4 and TRBJ2-1, with D perhaps matching TRBD1 (6 bases). The V end lost 5 bases, the J end lost 3 bases, and 17 bases lay between the germline ends. The CDR3 length is 16 residues. The CDR3 DNA follows: TGTGCCAGCAGTCTTCAGGGGAGAAGATTCTACAATGAGCAGTTCTTC. This translates into CASSLQGRRFYNEQFF.

The chain combines TRBV20-1 with TRBJ1-3; maybe TRBD1 (6 bases). The V end was cut by 4 bases, the J end by 3 bases, with 19 bases between. The CDR3 length is 16 residues. The germline CDR1 and CDR2 sequences are DFQATT and SNEGSKA (reference sequence). The CDR3 region is CSATTGPLPFGNTIYF. CDR3 nucleotide sequence: TGCAGTGCTACTACAGGGCCGTTGCCTTTTGGAAACACCATATATTTT.

In its sample, this clonotype was seen a few times. The rearrangement uses TRBV7-2 and TRBJ2-7; 9 bases fit TRBD1. Germline CDR1 is SGHTA and CDR2 is FQGNSA. The V and J ends lost 4 bases and 5 bases, in that order; junction bases with no gene match: 9. The CDR3 totals 15 residues. The CDR3 nucleotides are TGTGCCAGCAGCTCCCCGTCCGGGACAGGGCACGAGCAGTACTTC. Residues: CASSSPSGTGHEQYF.

The chain couples TRBV6-2 or TRBV6-3 to TRBJ1-1; possible D gene TRBD1, 5 bases. The CDR3 loop spans 11 amino acids. V gave up 6 bases and J gave up 11 bases, with 13 bases separating them. Germline lookup yields CDR1 MNHEY and CDR2 SVGEGT. CDR3 protein: CASSIQGDAFF. CDR3 DNA sequence: TGTGCCAGCAGCATCCAGGGTGACGCTTTCTTT.

The J gene is TRBJ2-2, the V gene TRBV12-3 or TRBV12-4; D tentatively fits TRBD1 or TRBD2 (5 bases each). The CDR3 contains 15 residues. The V end was cut by 9 bases, the J end by 4 bases, with 18 bases between. CDR3: CARRRGSVGTGELFF. Here the CDR3 DNA reads TGTGCCAGAAGACGGGGCTCGGTGGGCACCGGGGAGCTGTTTTTT.

The table lists this clonotype with a few counts. V and J are TRBV28 and TRBJ2-1; D unclear. CDR1 is MDHEN, CDR2 SYDVKM, per germline. Trimming cost V 8 bases and J 0 bases, with 17 bases left between them. This CDR3 has 16 residues. CDR3 sequence: CASFPLVSSSYNEQFF. Here the CDR3 DNA reads TGTGCCAGCTTTCCCTTGGTATCGAGCTCCTACAATGAGCAGTTCTTC.

This clonotype was observed a handful of times. This sequence joins TRBV7-9 and TRBJ2-1; D is ambiguous. Between the trimmed V and J ends, which lost 11 bases and 8 bases, there was a span of 10 bases. Germline V gene sequence: CDR1 SEHNR, CDR2 FQNEAQ (reference sequence). The CDR3 covers 10 residues. The CDR3 DNA sequence: TGTGCCCCCTGGACCGATGAGCAGTTCTTC. Encoded protein: CAPWTDEQFF.

This clonotype was recorded a few times. The chain carries TRBV5-6 and TRBJ2-1; 9 bases map to TRBD1. The CDR3 contains 15 residues. Losses at the gene ends were 3 bases for V and 5 bases for J; bases not matched to a gene: 6. CDR1 is SGHDT, CDR2 YYEEEE, per germline. The CDR3 DNA reads TGTGCCAGCAGCTCGCCGGGACAGGGTGACAATGAGCAGTTCTTC. Residues: CASSSPGQGDNEQFF.

This sequence joins TRBV12-5 and TRBJ2-3; D is possibly TRBD2 (5 bases). V lost 1 base and J lost 6, with 11 bases in between. The CDR3 contains 14 residues. The germline V gene encodes CDR1 LGHNT and CDR2 FRNRAP. The CDR3 sequence: CASGLARTGDTQYF. The CDR3 DNA is TGTGCTAGTGGTTTGGCCCGGACGGGGGATACGCAGTATTTT.